In its sample, the clone carrying this T cell receptor (beta chain) was seen a few times. Its antigen is not identified. Use of 60 Vbeta and 13 Jbeta primers characterized the PCR. Measured with immunoSEQ multiplex PCR; TCRdb has only the in-frame clones, and not every one. In the table there are about 120,000 clones, around 66% of which are singletons. These data come from a study of cytomegalovirus exposure and HLA in healthy donors. Notes on the study in general: Within an earlier analysis, most TCR beta V segments proved productive either about 87% or about 30% of the time. A later analysis found most CMV-associated TCR beta chains apparently HLA-restricted. CMV antigen specificity was confirmed in vitro for a few CMV-associated chains.

Input material: PBMCs. The TCR originated in a woman aged 40 to 50 in good health and CMV-seropositive.

The CDR3 reads CASGLGGTGRSPLHF. The CDR3 region has the DNA TGTGCTAGTGGTTTGGGCGGGACAGGGCGGTCACCCCTCCACTTT. The J gene is TRBJ1-6, the V gene TRBV12-5; 9 bases map to TRBD1. Trimming took 1 base from V and 10 from J; bases not matched to a gene: 5. There are 15 residues in the CDR3. Germline CDR1 LGHNT, CDR2 FRNRAP.